These T cell receptor beta chains were read from a single sample in a study of PD-1 and CTLA-4 blockade in melanoma. Libraries were prepared by immunoSEQ multiplex PCR; TCRdb keeps only in-frame clonotypes and omits some of them. The repertoire consists of about 30,000 clones, with 85% to 90% occurring once and the leading ten covering roughly 8%. The sample consisted of CD8+ T cells from peripheral blood, taken before anti-PD-1 treatment. These receptors came from a human donor with melanoma. Both conserved end residues are part of each CDR3. A D gene is named only where the DNA matches it firmly. The listing skips clone size in some rows; elsewhere it reads once, few, many or a size class.

d_call j_call v_call clone_size cdr3_nt cdr3_aa
. TRBJ2-2 TRBV7-2 . TGTGCCAGCAGCTTCGACAGTACCAGGGAGCTGTTTTTT CASSFDSTRELFF
. TRBJ1-5 TRBV12-2 . TGTGCAAGTCGCTTACTGTTGTCGCGGGGCAATCAGCCCCAGCATTTT CASRLLLSRGNQPQHF
. TRBJ1-1 TRBV6-5 once TGTGCCAGCAGTTACTCGATTGGAGAGTTTGGAACTGAAGCTTTCTTT CASSYSIGEFGTEAFF
TRBD2 TRBJ2-3 TRBV9 . TGTGCCAGCAGCGTAGGGCTAGCGGGATGGGACACAGATACGCAGTATTTT CASSVGLAGWDTDTQYF
. TRBJ2-1 TRBV18 . TGTGCCAGCTCACCATCGGAGGGGAATGAGCAGTTCTTC CASSPSEGNEQFF
. TRBJ2-3 TRBV28 . TGTGCCAGCAGGGGGAAGATGGCAGATACGCAGTATTTT CASRGKMADTQYF
TRBD2 TRBJ2-4 TRBV6-1 . TGTGCCAGCAGTGAAAAACTAGCGGAGGGAGGAGACATTCAGTACTTC CASSEKLAEGGDIQYF
TRBD1 TRBJ1-3 TRBV29-1 . TGCAGCGTTGAAGGGAGCTGGACAGGGATTGGAAACACCATATATTTT CSVEGSWTGIGNTIYF
. TRBJ1-6 TRBV3-1/TRBV3-2 large TGTGCCAGCAGCCAAGAAGGGCAGGGAGAATTTGATTCACCCCTCCACTTT CASSQEGQGEFDSPLHF
. TRBJ2-4 TRBV5-6 . TGTGCCAGCAGCGGGGACCGGGGCCGGGTAACGCAAAACATTCAGTACTTC CASSGDRGRVTQNIQYF
. TRBJ1-6 TRBV2 . TGTGCCAGCAGTGAAAAGGGCGATAATTCACCCCTCCACTTT CASSEKGDNSPLHF
TRBD1 TRBJ2-5 TRBV24-1 . TGTGCCACCAGTGACGCCGGGACAGGGGAAGAGACCCAGTACTTC CATSDAGTGEETQYF
. TRBJ2-2 TRBV3-1/TRBV3-2 once TGTGCCAGCAGCCAAGATTGGGGGGCTAACACCGGGGAGCTGTTTTTT CASSQDWGANTGELFF
. TRBJ2-7 TRBV10-2 . TGCGCCAGCAGTGAGTACAGAACCTACGAGCAGTACTTC CASSEYRTYEQYF
. TRBJ2-3 TRBV24-1 . TGTGCCACCAGTCCCACGGAATCCACAGATACGCAGTATTTT CATSPTESTDTQYF
. TRBJ1-1 TRBV10-2 . TGCGCCAGCAGCTCCTTGCAGGGGATCACTGAAGCTTTCTTT CASSSLQGITEAFF
TRBD2 TRBJ2-3 TRBV27 . TGTGCCAGCAGTTTGGCGGGGGGCACAGATACGCAGTATTTT CASSLAGGTDTQYF
. TRBJ1-2 TRBV7-8 . TGTGCCAGCAGCCCCCAGGGGTCTAACTATGGCTACACCTTC CASSPQGSNYGYTF
TRBD1 TRBJ2-1 TRBV7-3 . TGTGCCAGCAGCCAATCAGAGACAGGGGCGTCCGCTGAGCAGTTCTTC CASSQSETGASAEQFF
TRBD2 TRBJ2-3 TRBV7-9 . TGTGCCAGCAGCTTAGTGGGACTAGCGGGAGGGCCCGGAGATACGCAGTATTTT CASSLVGLAGGPGDTQYF
. TRBJ2-2 TRBV28 . TGTGCCAGCAAATCCCTGAGCTTAAAGGACACCGGGGAGCTGTTTTTT CASKSLSLKDTGELFF
TRBD2 TRBJ2-2 TRBV11-2 . TGTGCCAGCAGGGGACTAGCGGGGGAACTATCTGGGGAGCTGTTTTTT CASRGLAGELSGELFF
. TRBJ2-3 TRBV4-1 . TGCGCCAGCAGCCAAATACAGGGTGGAAACACAGATACGCAGTATTTT CASSQIQGGNTDTQYF
. TRBJ1-1 TRBV9 . TGTGCCAGCAGCGTAGTGCCCTCGGGGGGAAGCAACACTGAAGCTTTCTTT CASSVVPSGGSNTEAFF
TRBD1 TRBJ2-7 TRBV2 . TGTGCCACCAAGGGACAGGGGAGATACGAGCAGTACTTC CATKGQGRYEQYF
. TRBJ1-5 TRBV21-1 . TGTGCCAGCAGCCCGCGGGCGATCGATAGCAATCAGCCCCAGCATTTT CASSPRAIDSNQPQHF
. TRBJ1-6 TRBV11-2 . TGTGCCAGCAGTTCAGGGTATTCGGATTCACCCCTCCACTTT CASSSGYSDSPLHF